The present entry profiles one T cell receptor (beta chain) with its context. From germline, CDR1 is SQVTM and CDR2 ANQGSEA. The V end lost 4 bases, the J end lost 5 bases, and 8 bases lay between the germline ends. The CDR3 is 12 residues long. This sample was included in a study of blood T cells in healthy people across ages. For the second PCR, which ran for about 6 to 11 cycles, a sample-barcoded 5' primer and a J-beta primer mix were used. Each cDNA molecule was tagged by a template-switch adaptor with 12 random nucleotides. TCRdb fed the 5' RACE reads into MiXCR, producing one record per CDR3 protein. Here the sample spans some 1.5 million distinct CDR3 sequences, around 40% being singletons.

The genes are TRBV29-1 and TRBJ1-4; D unclear. This TCR was recovered from a young woman in good health. Sequences were obtained from blood. Here the CDR3 reads CSVGGGNEKLFF. DNA of the CDR3: TGCAGCGTTGGGGGTGGAAATGAAAAACTGTTTTTT.